The 23 T cell receptor beta chains in this list originate from one sample, sequenced in a study of blood T cells in healthy people across ages. Next came a second PCR, run for about 7 to 12 cycles, which used a sample-barcoded 5' primer along with a J-beta primer mix. TCRdb passed the 5' RACE reads through MiXCR, listing each CDR3 protein once. The top ten clones hold 9.4% of a sample with 760,000 or so distinct CDR3 sequences, around 25% of them seen once. The sample also formed part of further work on T cells of mothers and their children.

The source material was blood. The receptors come from a boy aged 5 to 17 in good health.

This clonotype has just a few counts. This chain connects TRBV29-1 to TRBJ2-7; maybe TRBD2 (7 bases). This CDR3 is built from 13 residues. V lost 6 bases and J 1 base, leaving 13 bases between the germline ends. Germline V gene sequence: CDR1 SQVTM, CDR2 ANQGSEA. The CDR3 is CSVLQGLSYEQYF. Written as DNA, the CDR3 is TGCAGCGTACTACAGGGACTATCCTACGAGCAGTACTTC.

In its sample, this clonotype was seen a few times. V and J are TRBV5-1 and TRBJ2-7; TRBD1 or TRBD2 may be the D gene (6 bases each). The CDR3 extends over 17 amino acids. Trimming shortened V by 0 bases and J by 1 base, and 17 bases separated the two germline ends. Per germline, CDR1 SGHRS and CDR2 YFSETQ. The CDR3 region is CASSLGGTGGPSYEQYF. Written as DNA, the CDR3 is TGCGCCAGCAGCTTGGGAGGGACCGGGGGCCCATCCTACGAGCAGTACTTC. The variable domain in full, completed from reference TRBV5-1 and TRBJ2-7, reads KAGVTQTPRYLIKTRGQQVTLSCSPISGHRSVSWYQQTPGQGLQFLFEYFSETQRNKGNFPGRFSGRQFSNSRSEMNVSTLELGDSALYLCASSLGGTGGPSYEQYFGPGTRLTVT.

This chain connects TRBV7-2 to TRBJ2-5; D is perhaps TRBD1 (6 bases). V lost 7 bases, J lost 0 bases, and 12 bases lay in between. CDR1 SGHTA and CDR2 FQGNSA come from the germline V gene. The CDR3 runs to 14 residues. Here the CDR3 DNA reads TGTGCCAGCACACAGGGTAGCAACCAAGAGACCCAGTACTTC. Translation: CASTQGSNQETQYF.

This clonotype was detected only a few times. This chain connects TRBV7-8 to TRBJ2-5; D is unresolved. The closer fit of TRBJ2-1 to the DNA end suggests the J call may be wrong. The germline gives CDR1 SGHVS, CDR2 FQNEAQ. This CDR3 contains 13 residues. The CDR3 loop reads CASSLNLLVEQFF. CDR3 DNA: TGTGCCAGCAGCTTAAATTTGTTGGTTGAGCAGTTCTTC.

CDR3 protein: CASSSQRTPETQYF. CDR3 DNA sequence: TGTGCCAGCAGCTCCCAGCGGACCCCCGAGACCCAGTACTTC. This sequence joins TRBV7-9 and TRBJ2-5; TRBD2 might be the D (5 bases). Germline loops: CDR1 SEHNR, CDR2 FQNEAQ (reference sequence). Trimming stripped 4 bases from V and 5 bases from J, with 14 bases between. The CDR3 is made up of 14 amino acids. Complete variable domain (other parts from reference TRBV7-9 and TRBJ2-5): DTGVSQNPRHKITKRGQNVTFRCDPISEHNRLYWYRQTLGQGPEFLTYFQNEAQLEKSRLLSDRFSAERPKGSFSTLEIQRTEQGDSAMYLCASSSQRTPETQYFGPGTRLLVL.

The rearrangement links TRBV29-1 to TRBJ2-2; a possible D gene is TRBD1 (6 bases). The CDR3 runs 13 residues. V shed 6 bases and J shed 6 bases, with 14 bases lying between them. Germline V lookup: CDR1 SQVTM, CDR2 ANQGSEA. CDR3 amino acids: CSVAITGSGELFF. CDR3 nucleotide sequence: TGCAGCGTCGCGATCACAGGGTCCGGGGAGCTGTTTTTT.

This clonotype was observed a few times. J is TRBJ2-1 and V is TRBV6-5; D call uncertain. The germline V gene has CDR1 MNHEY and CDR2 SVGAGI. Trimming stripped 4 bases from V and 4 bases from J, with 8 bases between. This CDR3 contains 13 residues. CDR3 nucleotide sequence: TGTGCCAGCAGTTCGGACGGATACAATGAGCAGTTCTTC. The encoded protein is CASSSDGYNEQFF.

This clonotype was seen many times. One junction end does not reproduce the germline sequence, and a read error may be involved. The rearrangement links TRBV7-2 to TRBJ2-5, with 10 bases fitting TRBD1. CDR3 length equals 14 residues. Germline values: CDR1 SGHTA, CDR2 FQGNSA. The CDR3 DNA reads TGTGCTAGCAGCTTGGACAGGGGGCAAGAGACCCAGTACTTC. It is translated as CASSLDRGQETQYF.

The CDR3 nucleotides read TGTGCCAGCAGCACCGGACAGGGGCTTTATGAAAAACTGTTTTTT. It encodes CASSTGQGLYEKLFF. J is TRBJ1-4 and V is TRBV7-9; TRBD1 matches at 9 bases. Germline V gene sequence: CDR1 SEHNR, CDR2 FQNEAQ (reference sequence). This CDR3 spans 15 amino acids. V gave up 5 bases and J gave up 6 bases; unmatched junction bases: 7.

Here the CDR3 reads CSAGKGFNEQFF. In DNA form, the CDR3 reads TGCAGTGCTGGCAAGGGATTCAATGAGCAGTTCTTC. The chain employs TRBV20-1 and TRBJ2-1; no firm D call. This CDR3 region has 12 residues. Germline loops: CDR1 DFQATT, CDR2 SNEGSKA (reference sequence). The ends were cut back, 5 bases at V and 6 bases at J, with 11 bases in the middle.

The chain's CDR3 is CATSVPGQGTDTQYF. The CDR3, as DNA: TGTGCCACCAGTGTCCCGGGCCAAGGCACAGATACGCAGTATTTT. V usage is TRBV24-1 and J usage is TRBJ2-3; D not resolved. The CDR3 length is 15 residues. Germline lookup yields CDR1 KGHDR and CDR2 SFDVKD. V was clipped by 5 bases and J by 1 base, with 12 bases between them.

The rearrangement links TRBV7-3 to TRBJ2-2; weak D call: TRBD1 (5 bases). Per germline, CDR1 SGHTA and CDR2 FQGTGA. The V gene lost 2 bases and the J gene lost 1 base, with 20 bases spanning the gap. The CDR3 extends over 19 amino acids. The CDR3 DNA reads TGTGCCAGCAGCTTACGTGGGGCAATAGGATTGGGGAACACCGGGGAGCTGTTTTTT. This gives the protein CASSLRGAIGLGNTGELFF.

The chain is built from TRBV5-1 and TRBJ2-7, with unresolved D. Per germline, CDR1 SGHRS and CDR2 YFSETQ. The CDR3 totals 15 residues. V shed 1 base and J shed 0 bases, with 11 bases lying between them. CDR3 region: CASSLITTGSYEQYF. In DNA, the CDR3 is TGCGCCAGCAGCTTGATCACGACGGGCTCCTACGAGCAGTACTTC. The variable domain in full, completed from reference TRBV5-1 and TRBJ2-7, reads KAGVTQTPRYLIKTRGQQVTLSCSPISGHRSVSWYQQTPGQGLQFLFEYFSETQRNKGNFPGRFSGRQFSNSRSEMNVSTLELGDSALYLCASSLITTGSYEQYFGPGTRLTVT.

This clonotype was picked up a small number of times. The junction shows a germline mismatch at one end, possibly a read error. This chain connects TRBV10-3 to TRBJ2-7; 15 bases line up with TRBD2. The V gene's germline CDR1 is ENHRY and CDR2 SYGVKD. This CDR3 contains 15 residues. The CDR3 region has the DNA TGTGCCATCAGTGGGACTAGCGGGGGGGCCTACGAGCGGTACTTC. Residues: CAISGTSGGAYERYF.

A few counts support this clonotype. V and J are TRBV13 and TRBJ2-1; 8 bases line up with TRBD1. Trimming at V came to 5 bases and at J to 4 bases, leaving 7 bases not matched to a gene. The CDR3 spans 15 residues. Germline V gives CDR1 PRHDT, CDR2 FYEKMQ (reference sequence). The CDR3 loop reads CASSGPDRDYNEQFF. CDR3 coding DNA: TGTGCCAGCAGCGGGCCGGACAGGGATTACAATGAGCAGTTCTTC.

The chain carries TRBV20-1 and TRBJ2-7; perhaps TRBD2 as D (5 bases). Deletions cut 0 bases from V and 2 bases from J, with 8 bases between. CDR1 and CDR2 from the germline V gene are DFQATT and SNEGSKA (reference sequence). This CDR3 is built from 13 residues. CDR3 sequence: CSARDLATYEQYF. DNA for the CDR3: TGCAGTGCTAGAGATCTAGCTACCTACGAGCAGTACTTC.

This chain links TRBV12-3 or TRBV12-4 with TRBJ1-2; 7 bases align to TRBD1. This CDR3 is built from 13 residues. Trimming took 4 bases from V and 8 from J; bases not matched to a gene: 7. DNA for the CDR3: TGTGCCAGCAGTTACCCAGGGGGAAAAGGCTACACCTTC. This codes for CASSYPGGKGYTF.

The chain uses TRBV5-1 and TRBJ2-7; tentative D call: TRBD1 (6 bases). CDR1 SGHRS and CDR2 YFSETQ come from the germline V gene. The CDR3 spans 13 residues. Trimming left V 7 bases short and J 5 bases short, with 16 bases between. The CDR3 reads CASRVLNRDEQYF. Written as DNA, the CDR3 is TGCGCCAGCCGCGTACTGAACAGGGACGAGCAGTACTTC.

The chain's CDR3 is CASSHSGGPLYEQYF. In DNA, the CDR3 is TGTGCCAGCAGCCATAGCGGGGGCCCCCTCTACGAGCAGTACTTC. V is TRBV3-1 and J is TRBJ2-7, with 9 bases lining up with TRBD2. The CDR3 has 15 residues. CDR1 LGHDT and CDR2 YNNKEL come from the germline V gene (reference sequence). Unmatched junction bases numbered 6, after V lost 3 bases and J lost 3 bases.

This clonotype was seen only once. V and J are TRBV29-1 and TRBJ2-3, with D uncertain. V shed 6 bases and J shed 6 bases, with 13 bases lying between them. The CDR3 is 12 amino acids. The germline V gene has CDR1 SQVTM and CDR2 ANQGSEA. The CDR3 DNA follows: TGCAGCGTCGCGCATCCGAAGGATACGCAGTATTTT. The encoded protein is CSVAHPKDTQYF.

In its sample, this clonotype was seen once. CDR3 in amino acids: CASSSLDRDSYEQYF. In DNA, the CDR3 is TGTGCCAGCAGCTCCCTGGACAGGGACTCCTACGAGCAGTACTTC. V is TRBV7-8 and J is TRBJ2-7; 8 positions agree with TRBD1. The CDR3 spans 15 residues. V shed 4 bases, J shed 0 bases, and the junction held 5 bases outside the gene matches. Germline V gene sequence: CDR1 SGHVS, CDR2 FQNEAQ.

The chain has TRBV7-9 and TRBJ2-1; D gene uncertain. The germline gives CDR1 SEHNR, CDR2 FQNEAQ (reference sequence). V was pared by 5 bases and J by 15 bases, with 14 bases between. The CDR3 is 11 amino acids. The CDR3 DNA reads TGTGCCAGCAGCCTTCTAGATGAGACGTTCTTC. Its translation is CASSLLDETFF.

This sequence joins TRBV5-1 and TRBJ2-1; 8 nucleotides align to TRBD1. CDR1 SGHRS and CDR2 YFSETQ come from the germline V gene. V gave up 4 bases and J gave up 8 bases; unmatched junction bases: 8. This CDR3 comprises 14 residues. CDR3 bases: TGCGCCAGCAGCACCTCCGGGACAGGCGATGAGCAGTTCTTC. The encoded protein is CASSTSGTGDEQFF.